This T cell receptor (beta chain) was captured by sequencing in a study of long-term antiretroviral therapy in people with HIV. Investigators performed immunoSEQ version v3.0 at survey level. Libraries were prepared by immunoSEQ multiplex PCR; TCRdb keeps only in-frame clonotypes and omits some of them. The sample carries tens of thousands of clones, approximately 79% recorded once. General study results and limits: The study lacked data on ART adherence, viral resistance or therapy changes. Versus controls, repertoires in people with HIV had narrower CDR3 length ranges.

About this clone: Its antigen remains unknown.

Sequenced material: unsorted PBMCs, taken about 21 months before starting antiretroviral therapy. This sequence originates from a woman in her forties with HIV.

The CDR3 spells CASSGGQGATEAFF. CDR3 DNA sequence: TGTGCCAGTAGTGGGGGACAGGGGGCCACTGAAGCTTTCTTT. The genes are TRBV19 and TRBJ1-1; the match to TRBD1 covers 12 bases. The J segment lost 4 bases and the V segment lost 5 bases, leaving 2 bases of the junction unmatched. This CDR3 has 14 amino acids. Germline-derived CDR1 and CDR2 are LNHDA and SQIVND (reference sequence). Full variable domain (outside the CDR3, taken from reference TRBV19 and TRBJ1-1): DGGITQSPKYLFRKEGQNVTLSCEQNLNHDAMYWYRQDPGQGLRLIYYSQIVNDFQKGDIAEGYSVSREKKESFPLTVTSAQKNPTAFYLCASSGGQGATEAFFGQGTRLTVV.